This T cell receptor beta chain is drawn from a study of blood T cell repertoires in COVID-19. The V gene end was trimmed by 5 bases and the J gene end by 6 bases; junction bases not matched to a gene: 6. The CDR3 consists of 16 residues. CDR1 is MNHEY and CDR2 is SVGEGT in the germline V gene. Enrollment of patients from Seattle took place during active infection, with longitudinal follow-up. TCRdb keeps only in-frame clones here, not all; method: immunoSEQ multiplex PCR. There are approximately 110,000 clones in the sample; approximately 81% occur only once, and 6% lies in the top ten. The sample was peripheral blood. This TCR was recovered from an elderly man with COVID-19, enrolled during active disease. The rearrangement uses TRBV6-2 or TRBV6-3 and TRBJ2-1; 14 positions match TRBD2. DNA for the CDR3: TGTGCCAGCAGTGGGACTAGCGGGAGATTAAGCAATGAGCAGTTCTTC. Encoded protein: CASSGTSGRLSNEQFF.